The subject of this entry is one T cell receptor beta chain. Its recognized antigen is unknown. Base qualities are not provided; no much larger clone lies one nucleotide away. After removal of 2 bases from V and 6 bases from J, the junction retains 12 bases not matched to a gene. Taken from cysteine to phenylalanine, the CDR3 has 18 residues. Of all the DNA, just the CDR3 is kept, 54 bases in frame from base 1. CDR1 and CDR2 were assigned from the germline V gene (reference sequence) as LGHDT and YNNKEL. These data are taken from a study of blood T cell repertoires in COVID-19 (dated by TCRdb to 2018 to 2020). About the investigation overall: Collaborator samples came from the United States, Italy and Spain and covered acute and convalescent phases of COVID-19. Samples came from the ongoing ImmuneRACE study (first 160 participants) plus 1,254 subjects from 6 global collaborators. Where available, HLA class I and class II types were taken from metadata supplied by the sample provider and were not determined by assay-based typing. The material from the prospective study consisted of cDNA or gDNA derived from T cells, B-cell-depleted T cells, or PBMCs. Subjects who had been exposed to COVID-19, were actively infected with it, or had recovered from it provided the deeply sampled blood TCRbeta repertoires that made up the dataset. Sample metadata almost always included a de-identified subject ID, COVID-19 status, age in years and sex. The repertoires were released in a freely available public database intended as a resource for research on the immune response to SARS-CoV-2. The paper as a whole reports these results and caveats: The amount of clinical and demographic metadata varied by source and participant and was provided uncurated.

TCRbeta CDR3 regions were amplified from genomic DNA by means of the immunoSEQ Assay, a bias-controlled multiplex PCR. Per the source publication's procedure: Within the assay, amplification of reference gene primers was used to estimate how many nucleated cells each sample contained. To quantify the absolute abundance of each unique TCRbeta CDR3 rearrangement, sequence reads were collapsed and filtered. For each sample, productive Simpson clonality was calculated by taking the square root of Simpson's diversity index across productive rearrangements. As stored in TCRdb, this immuneACCESS dataset retains in-frame rearrangements with V and J assigned. A fraction of the clones does not appear; measured against another copy, unresolved V genes explain less than half of the discrepancy, and the remainder lacks a known reason. D and trimming were read from the DNA, whereas the V and J calls and clone size are those reported in that table. This sample holds about 100,000 clones; more than 75% were observed only once. The top ten clonotypes cover approximately 22% of the sample.

Each collaborating institution followed its own protocols to collect whole blood in K2EDTA tubes. For TCRbeta analysis, collaborators shipped samples in one of three forms: frozen whole blood, isolated PBMCs, or DNA extracted from either of those sample types. The V and J segments used are TRBV3-1 (or the pseudogene TRBV3-2) and TRBJ2-3, and 12 bases in between align with TRBD2. Sequences were obtained from peripheral blood. This clonotype originated in a human donor in a cohort sampled during active COVID-19. The nucleotides read TGTGCCAGCAGCCAATATTCACTGACTAGCGGGAGCGCCGATACGCAGTATTTT. Its protein reads: CASSQYSLTSGSADTQYF.